This T cell receptor beta chain was identified in a study of shared clonotypes between healthy human individuals. This table comes from immunoSEQ multiplex PCR, and its TCRdb copy is limited to in-frame clones, with some not included. The sample consists of approximately 720,000 clones, roughly nine tenths of them appearing once. Terminally differentiated effector memory CD45RA+ cells were left out of the naive CD8 fraction, which was CD45RO-negative and positively selected for CCR7. This clone was seen once. Trimming removed 2 bases at V and 5 bases at J, with 13 bases between. This CDR3 region has 14 residues. In germline, CDR1 is SGHVS, CDR2 FQNEAQ.

Material: naive CD8+ T cells sorted from blood. The chain recombines TRBV7-8 with TRBJ2-7, with D tentatively TRBD1 (6 bases). The TCR originated in a man aged 30-40 years in good health. This chain's CDR3 is CASSLYPRGDEQYF. The CDR3 nucleotides are TGTGCCAGCAGCTTATATCCCAGGGGAGACGAGCAGTACTTC.